Listed here are 16 T cell receptor beta chains from one sample, sequenced in a study of T cells in localized non-small cell lung cancer. Libraries were prepared by immunoSEQ multiplex PCR; TCRdb keeps only in-frame clonotypes and omits some of them. The table lists approximately 35,000 clones, around 90% of them singletons. The sequencing here drew on peripheral blood mononuclear cells, taken before any cancer treatment. These receptor sequences come from a female donor of 60 years or more with stage II lung adenocarcinoma.

In this sample, this clone turned up once. The chain has TRBV6-6 and TRBJ2-7; TRBD1 might be the D (6 bases). Trimming stripped 6 bases from V and 3 bases from J, with 12 bases between. Germline CDR1 is MNHNY and CDR2 is SVGAGI (reference sequence). The CDR3 length is 13 residues. The CDR3: CASSRQANYEQYF. CDR3 coding DNA: TGTGCCAGCAGCCGACAGGCCAACTACGAGCAGTACTTC.

V is TRBV7-9 and J is TRBJ2-3; TRBD1 aligns across 10 bases. Germline lookup yields CDR1 SEHNR and CDR2 FQNEAQ (reference sequence). This CDR3 has 16 residues. With 5 bases clipped from V and 3 bases from J, the junction kept 8 bases outside the gene matches. The CDR3 region has the DNA TGTGCCAGCAGCCCTCGGACAGGGGGTATAACAGATACGCAGTATTTT. Amino acid sequence: CASSPRTGGITDTQYF.

This clone showed up just once. This chain uses TRBV28 with TRBJ1-6; D remains unclear. The CDR3 covers 14 residues. Trimming shortened V by 6 bases and J by 6 bases, and 12 bases separated the two germline ends. Germline V gene data show CDR1 as MDHEN and CDR2 as SYDVKM. The CDR3 DNA reads as TGTGCCAGCAGCCGTTCCCGAATTAATTCACCCCTCCACTTT. It yields the protein CASSRSRINSPLHF.

The V gene is TRBV6-1, the J gene TRBJ1-4, with D maybe TRBD1 (6 bases). Germline V lookup: CDR1 MNHNS, CDR2 SASEGT. V lost 7 bases and J 10 bases, leaving 13 bases between the germline ends. This CDR3 comprises 12 residues. CDR3: CASTVGGGKLFF. CDR3 nucleotides: TGTGCCAGCACCGTGGGAGGGGGAAAACTGTTTTTT.

The chain joins TRBV27 to TRBJ1-1, with 7 nucleotides matching TRBD1. Germline CDR1 and CDR2: MNHEY and SMNVEV (reference sequence). The ends lost 6 bases at V and 6 bases at J; junction bases unmatched: 4. The CDR3 has 12 residues. In nucleotides, the CDR3 is TGTGCCAGCAGATCAGGGGGATCTGAAGCTTTCTTT. Translated: CASRSGGSEAFF.

The V gene is TRBV7-9, the J gene TRBJ2-5; TRBD1 is a possible D gene (6 bases). Germline CDR1 reads SEHNR; CDR2 reads FQNEAQ (reference sequence). Trimming took off 5 bases at V and 5 bases at J, with 18 bases between the two ends. The CDR3 has 15 amino acids. CDR3 nucleotide sequence: TGTGCCAGCAGCCCCGGGACACAAGCAAGGGAGACCCAGTACTTC. Residues: CASSPGTQARETQYF. The full variable domain, completed using reference TRBV7-9 and TRBJ2-5, is DTGVSQNPRHKITKRGQNVTFRCDPISEHNRLYWYRQTLGQGPEFLTYFQNEAQLEKSRLLSDRFSAERPKGSFSTLEIQRTEQGDSAMYLCASSPGTQARETQYFGPGTRLLVL.

The rearrangement uses TRBV28 and TRBJ2-7, with 10 positions matching TRBD2. Trimming cost V 6 bases and J 6 bases; bases outside gene matches: 8. This CDR3 comprises 14 residues. Germline V gene lookup returns CDR1 MDHEN and CDR2 SYDVKM. CDR3 sequence: CASRRAGGLGEQYF. The CDR3 coding sequence is TGTGCCAGCAGACGAGCGGGAGGGCTTGGCGAGCAGTACTTC. The entire variable domain, with the rest obtained from reference TRBV28 and TRBJ2-7, is as follows: DVKVTQSSRYLVKRTGEKVFLECVQDMDHENMFWYRQDPGLGLRLIYFSYDVKMKEKGDIPEGYSVSREKKERFSLILESASTNQTSMYLCASRRAGGLGEQYFGPGTRLTVT.

This clone was recorded only once. This sequence joins TRBV13 and TRBJ1-2, with TRBD1 matching over 8 bases. The V gene's germline CDR1 is PRHDT and CDR2 FYEKMQ (reference sequence). This CDR3 has 13 residues. The trim removed 4 bases at V and 8 bases at J, leaving 6 bases unmatched. CDR3 protein: CASSSATGVGYTF. CDR3 DNA: TGTGCCAGCAGCTCGGCGACAGGGGTAGGCTACACCTTC.

This chain connects TRBV28 to TRBJ2-7; D not resolved. The CDR3 length is 13 residues. Germline values: CDR1 MDHEN, CDR2 SYDVKM. Trimming cost V 1 base and J 7 bases, with 11 bases left between them. CDR3 region: CASSLYLPPEQYF. The CDR3 nucleotides read TGTGCCAGCAGTTTATATCTTCCCCCAGAGCAGTACTTC.

This clone was counted a single time. This sequence joins TRBV10-1 and TRBJ1-2; unclear D gene. Germline CDR1 is WNHNN and CDR2 is SYGVQD (reference sequence). Trimming left V 0 bases short and J 5 bases short, with 7 bases between. This CDR3 region has 13 residues. The CDR3 protein is CASSESGGYGYTF. In nucleotides, the CDR3 is TGCGCCAGCAGTGAGTCAGGTGGATATGGCTACACCTTC.

V and J are TRBV5-4 and TRBJ2-7; D perhaps matches TRBD1 (6 bases). Germline CDR1 reads SGHNT; CDR2 reads YYREEE (reference sequence). The CDR3 sequence is 16 residues long. The V gene lost 0 bases and the J gene lost 1 base, with 14 bases spanning the gap. The CDR3 protein is CASSLGSRTASYEQYF. The CDR3 DNA reads as TGTGCCAGCAGCTTGGGGTCCCGGACAGCGTCCTACGAGCAGTACTTC.

V and J are TRBV11-2 and TRBJ2-1; the match to TRBD2 covers 13 bases. The CDR3 sequence is 17 residues long. V shed 0 bases, J shed 9 bases, and the junction held 8 bases outside the gene matches. Germline CDR1 SGHAT, CDR2 FQNNGV. The CDR3 region is CASSLDRTSGSGGEQFF. The CDR3 DNA follows: TGTGCCAGCAGCTTAGATAGGACTAGCGGGAGTGGTGGTGAGCAGTTCTTC. Full variable domain (missing parts from reference TRBV11-2 and TRBJ2-1): EAGVAQSPRYKIIEKRQSVAFWCNPISGHATLYWYQQILGQGPKLLIQFQNNGVVDDSQLPKDRFSAERLKGVDSTLKIQPAKLEDSAVYLCASSLDRTSGSGGEQFFGPGTRLTVL.

The chain has TRBV11-3 and TRBJ2-2; D unclear. The V gene's germline CDR1 is SGHNT and CDR2 YENEEA. The CDR3 has 15 amino acids. The germline V and J ends were trimmed by 5 bases and 5 bases, with 15 bases remaining between them. CDR3 DNA: TGTGCCAGCAGCAAAGGACCCCTGGGAACCGGGGAGCTGTTTTTT. Translating it yields CASSKGPLGTGELFF.

V usage is TRBV4-1 and J usage is TRBJ2-3, with D tentatively TRBD1 (5 bases). V was cut by 1 base and J by 0 bases, with 11 bases left in between. Germline-derived CDR1 and CDR2 are MGHRA and YSYEKL. The CDR3 contains 16 residues. CDR3 amino acids: CASSQVLQVSTDTQYF. In DNA, the CDR3 is TGCGCCAGCAGCCAAGTACTACAGGTTAGCACAGATACGCAGTATTTT.

This chain links TRBV5-1 with TRBJ2-7, with a possible D match to TRBD2 (5 bases). The germline V and J ends were trimmed by 0 bases and 0 bases, with 7 bases remaining between them. The CDR3 loop spans 14 amino acids. Germline loops: CDR1 SGHRS, CDR2 YFSETQ. The CDR3 DNA reads TGCGCCAGCAGCTTGGAAGGGAGCTCCTACGAGCAGTACTTC. It specifies CASSLEGSSYEQYF.

The rearrangement joins TRBV6-5 to TRBJ1-2; D is ambiguous. The germline V and J ends were trimmed by 0 bases and 4 bases, with 12 bases remaining between them. Germline-derived CDR1 and CDR2 are MNHEY and SVGAGI. This CDR3 comprises 15 residues. CDR3 coding DNA: TGTGCCAGCAGTTACTCCCCGGGAGGAGCCTATGGCTACACCTTC. Translation gives CASSYSPGGAYGYTF.